This TCR beta chain was recovered during a study of cytomegalovirus exposure and HLA in healthy donors. Study-wide findings and caveats: An assumption of roughly uniform sequencing depth across donors underlay the presence/absence analyses.

In the case of this clone: Its matching antigen is unknown.

The PCR ran on 60 Vbeta and 13 Jbeta primers. This table comes from immunoSEQ multiplex PCR, and its TCRdb copy is limited to in-frame clones, with some not included. Among approximately 100,000 clones listed, 60% to 85% were seen once. V was pared by 4 bases and J by 2 bases, with 12 bases between. CDR3 length: 14 residues. Germline V gene data show CDR1 as SGHNT and CDR2 as YYREEE (reference sequence). The V call is TRBV5-4, the J call TRBJ1-2; D perhaps matches TRBD1 (6 bases). Source material: PBMCs. This TCR came from a man aged 50 to 60 in good health and CMV-seronegative. CDR3 nucleotide sequence: TGTGCCAGCAGCCTCCGCCAGGGGAACTATGGCTACACCTTC. Its translation is CASSLRQGNYGYTF. Combining the CDR3 with reference TRBV5-4 and TRBJ1-2 gives the whole variable domain ETGVTQSPTHLIKTRGQQVTLRCSSQSGHNTVSWYQQALGQGPQFIFQYYREEENGRGNFPPRFSGLQFPNYSSELNVNALELDDSALYLCASSLRQGNYGYTFGSGTRLTVV.